These T cell receptor beta chains were read from a single sample in a study of OX40 agonist ivuxolimab in advanced cancers. Profiled with immunoSEQ multiplex PCR; TCRdb holds only in-frame clones, not every one. The sample contains under 25,000 clones, about 83% of which appear only once. The sequenced sample was CD4+ or CD8+ T cells sorted from blood, obtained in a trial of the OX40 agonist ivuxolimab. Receptor source: an adult with an advanced solid tumor such as melanoma, head and neck, liver or kidney cancer. The CDR3 runs from the conserved cysteine through the conserved F or W. D genes are given only for firm matches. Size is stated for part of the rows, as once, few or many counts, or as a class when the clone is expanded.

v_gene	d_gene	len	abundance	j_gene	CDR3aa	CDR3nt
TRBV4-1	-	14	-	TRBJ2-3	CASSQEGWMDTQYF	TGCGCCAGCAGCCAAGAAGGGTGGATGGATACGCAGTATTTT
TRBV7-9	TRBD1	15	-	TRBJ1-5	CASSSEQGAGQPQHF	TGTGCCAGCAGCTCCGAACAGGGGGCCGGGCAGCCCCAGCATTTT
TRBV4-1	-	15	-	TRBJ1-5	CASSPGVDSGQPQHF	TGCGCCAGCAGCCCCGGGGTCGATAGTGGACAGCCCCAGCATTTT
TRBV7-3	-	15	once	TRBJ1-3	CASSPGGSSGNTIYF	TGTGCCAGCAGTCCCGGGGGGAGCTCTGGAAACACCATATATTTT
TRBV6-5	TRBD1	15	-	TRBJ2-5	CASSYSGGQQETQYF	TGTGCCAGCAGTTACTCTGGGGGACAGCAAGAGACCCAGTACTTC
TRBV15	TRBD2	13	-	TRBJ2-5	CATSTGGAKTQYF	TGTGCCACCAGCACCGGGGGGGCAAAGACCCAGTACTTC
TRBV28	-	22	-	TRBJ2-6	CASSLDGGAPSSLGSGANVLTF	TGTGCCAGCAGTTTAGATGGGGGGGCTCCGTCTAGTCTCGGGTCTGGGGCCAACGTCCTGACTTTC
TRBV29-1	-	13	-	TRBJ1-2	CSVGSLGGYGYTF	TGCAGCGTCGGATCCCTAGGAGGTTATGGCTACACCTTC
TRBV23-1	TRBD1	20	once	TRBJ1-5	CASSQSGTGAGGKSNQPQHF	TGCGCCAGCAGTCAATCCGGGACAGGGGCAGGGGGTAAAAGCAATCAGCCCCAGCATTTT
TRBV4-1	TRBD1	15	-	TRBJ1-5	CASSYGQGGNQPQHF	TGCGCCAGCAGCTACGGACAGGGCGGCAATCAGCCCCAGCATTTT
TRBV4-1	TRBD1	17	-	TRBJ2-7	CASSYQIPGQGAYEQYF	TGCGCCAGCAGCTACCAAATTCCGGGACAGGGGGCTTACGAGCAGTACTTC
TRBV9	-	13	once	TRBJ1-2	CASRGATNYGYTF	TGTGCCAGTAGGGGGGCTACTAACTATGGCTACACCTTC
TRBV2	-	13	-	TRBJ2-7	CASNPGPSYEQYF	TGTGCCAGCAATCCGGGACCCTCCTACGAGCAGTACTTC